The 14 T cell receptor beta chains in this list originate from one sample, sequenced in a study of graft-versus-host responses after intestinal transplantation. Using immunoSEQ multiplex PCR, the repertoire was profiled, and TCRdb retains in-frame clones only, with some absent. The sample consists of 95,000 to 110,000 clones, approximately 88% of them appearing once. For these receptors, no antigen is known. The sample was unstimulated CD4+ T cells sorted from spleen or lymph node cells, taken before transplant. All receptors derive from a human donor who was the organ donor for an intestinal transplant.

The chain couples TRBV6-5 to TRBJ1-5; TRBD1 matches at 7 bases. V was pared by 5 bases and J by 2 bases, with 6 bases of the junction left unmatched. Per germline, CDR1 MNHEY and CDR2 SVGAGI. The CDR3 contains 15 residues. For the CDR3, the DNA is TGTGCCAGCAGTGCCGACAGGGCTGGCAATCAGCCCCAGCATTTT. Residues: CASSADRAGNQPQHF.

A single count supports this clone. The chain joins TRBV6-5 to TRBJ2-7, with 8 positions matching TRBD1. The CDR3 is made up of 13 amino acids. Losses at the gene ends were 6 bases for V and 6 bases for J; bases not matched to a gene: 7. Germline V gene sequence: CDR1 MNHEY, CDR2 SVGAGI. CDR3 sequence (DNA): TGTGCCAGCAGACACCAGGGGGCTAGCGAGCAGTACTTC. Translation gives CASRHQGASEQYF.

The chain couples TRBV2 to TRBJ2-3; D unclear. Per germline, CDR1 SNHLY and CDR2 FYNNEI. The V end was cut by 5 bases, the J end by 3 bases, with 15 bases between. This CDR3 is 15 amino acids long. The CDR3 spells CASSIDTLGTDTQYF. In DNA, the CDR3 is TGTGCCAGCAGTATTGACACCCTTGGGACAGATACGCAGTATTTT.

J is TRBJ2-7 and V is TRBV2, with D possibly TRBD2 on 7 matching bases. The length of the CDR3 is 14 residues. V dropped 8 bases and J dropped 5 bases, with 19 bases sitting between them. CDR1 and CDR2 (germline): SNHLY, FYNNEI. The CDR3 coding sequence is TGTGCCAGCGCTCCCGAGGGGGGGGCTCACGAGCAGTACTTC. Amino acid sequence: CASAPEGGAHEQYF.

CDR3 amino acids: CASSPSPSTAANTGELFF. The DNA for the CDR3 is TGTGCCAGCTCACCTAGCCCATCGACAGCCGCGAACACCGGGGAGCTGTTTTTT. This chain joins TRBV18 and TRBJ2-2; possible D gene TRBD1, 5 bases. Trimming pared 3 bases from V and 0 bases from J, leaving 17 bases between. The germline CDR1 and CDR2 sequences are KGHSH and LQKENI. The CDR3 contains 18 residues.

The gene calls are TRBV27 and TRBJ1-6, with D maybe TRBD1 (5 bases). Germline V gene sequence: CDR1 MNHEY, CDR2 SMNVEV (reference sequence). The CDR3 spans 17 residues. The V and J ends lost 7 bases and 7 bases respectively, with 23 bases between them. The CDR3 nucleotides read TGTGCCAGCACTCCCAAAGGGCAGGGACCAAAGAATTCACCCCTCCACTTT. Its protein is CASTPKGQGPKNSPLHF.

The CDR3 DNA sequence: TGCGCCAGCAGCTTGCGACTAGCGGGGGGGCTAGAGACCCAGTACTTC. This translates into CASSLRLAGGLETQYF. The chain carries TRBV5-1 and TRBJ2-5, with 14 bases matching TRBD2. This CDR3 contains 16 residues. The V and J ends lost 1 base and 4 bases, in that order; junction bases with no gene match: 3. Germline assignment: CDR1 SGHRS and CDR2 YFSETQ.

J is TRBJ1-1 and V is TRBV5-5, with 11 bases matching TRBD1. The ends lost 0 bases at V and 0 bases at J; junction bases unmatched: 13. CDR3 size: 20 residues. Germline CDR1 reads SGHKS; CDR2 reads YYEKEE (reference sequence). CDR3: CASSLAGTGGDLVMNTEAFF. The CDR3 DNA reads as TGTGCCAGCAGCTTGGCCGGGACAGGGGGAGATCTCGTCATGAACACTGAAGCTTTCTTT.

The rearrangement uses TRBV30 and TRBJ1-6, with D uncertain. V was clipped by 4 bases and J by 7 bases, with 11 bases between them. The CDR3 extends over 13 amino acids. Germline CDR1 and CDR2: GTSNPN and SVGIG (reference sequence). CDR3 residues: CAWKWQSNSPLHF. CDR3 nucleotides: TGTGCCTGGAAGTGGCAGTCAAATTCACCCCTCCACTTT.

The chain employs TRBV2 and TRBJ1-5; D ambiguous. The V end lost 3 bases, the J end lost 5 bases, and 8 bases lay between the germline ends. The V gene's germline CDR1 is SNHLY and CDR2 FYNNEI. This CDR3 has 13 amino acids. In DNA form, the CDR3 reads TGTGCCAGCAGTGAGGGCAGTCATCAGCCCCAGCATTTT. It yields the protein CASSEGSHQPQHF.

The J gene is TRBJ2-7, the V gene TRBV9, with 10 bases aligning to TRBD1. Germline lookup yields CDR1 SGDLS and CDR2 YYNGEE. This CDR3 spans 15 amino acids. V lost 4 bases to trimming and J lost 4 bases; unmatched junction nucleotides: 8. CDR3 in amino acids: CASSPTTGGYYEQYF. The CDR3 coding sequence is TGTGCCAGCAGCCCGACGACAGGGGGCTATTACGAGCAGTACTTC.

V gene TRBV6-6 combines with J gene TRBJ2-5, with D perhaps TRBD2 (6 bases). Germline CDR1 and CDR2: MNHNY and SVGAGI (reference sequence). V gave up 4 bases and J gave up 4 bases, with 13 bases separating them. This CDR3 is 14 amino acids long. The CDR3 protein is CASSSHQEGETQYF. DNA for the CDR3: TGTGCCAGCAGTTCCCACCAGGAGGGAGAGACCCAGTACTTC.

J is TRBJ1-2 and V is TRBV5-5; maybe TRBD1 (5 bases). The CDR3 is made up of 12 amino acids. CDR1 and CDR2 (germline): SGHKS, YYEKEE (reference sequence). The V end lost 0 bases, the J end lost 7 bases, and 7 bases lay between the germline ends. Here the CDR3 reads CASSLEGSGYTF. The CDR3 DNA sequence: TGTGCCAGCAGCTTGGAGGGGTCTGGCTACACCTTC.

The chain has TRBV19 and TRBJ1-5; TRBD1 aligns across 7 bases. This CDR3 is 19 amino acids long. CDR1 LNHDA and CDR2 SQIVND come from the germline V gene (reference sequence). The J segment lost 0 bases and the V segment lost 5 bases, leaving 16 bases of the junction unmatched. The CDR3 bases are TGTGCCAGTAGTGTCCAGACAGGGACGAGCCATTATAGCAATCAGCCCCAGCATTTT. It yields the protein CASSVQTGTSHYSNQPQHF.